In its sample, the clone carrying this T cell receptor (beta chain) was seen many times. The antigen is not known. With the read ending 3 residues before the CDR3 end, the germline J gene is used to fill in that end. Using immunoSEQ multiplex PCR, the repertoire was profiled, and TCRdb retains in-frame clones only, with some absent. The profile covers some 52,000 clones, none occurring a single time. This sample was included in a study of T cell clonality in common variable immunodeficiency. Study results and caveats: Fewer TCRbeta clones were shared among CVID subjects than controls.

This CDR3 comprises 18 residues. Germline V gives CDR1 SNHLY, CDR2 FYNNEI. With V trimmed by 1 base and J by 0 bases, 8 bases remained unmatched. This TCR derives from a person aged 18 to 75 in good health. Sequenced: peripheral blood mononuclear cells. This chain uses TRBV2 with TRBJ1-4, with 7 bases lining up with TRBD1. CDR3 DNA (partial): TGTGCCAGCAGTGAAGAACGTCAGGGGGGCCCAACTAATGAAAAA. Protein product: CASSEERQGGPTNEK. In full, the CDR3 reads CASSEERQGGPTNEKLFF.